This T cell receptor beta chain originates from a study of vaccination effects on CD4 cells after COVID-19. About the study: Supplemented with about 10 IU/ml IL-2 and about 10 ug/ml peptides, some 2 million PBMC per well were kept in culture.

TCRdb keeps only in-frame clones here, not all; method: immunoSEQ multiplex PCR. The sample includes tens of thousands of clones, roughly four fifths seen only once; the top ten take about 2%. The CDR3 has 17 residues. V lost 6 bases, J lost 0 bases, and 17 bases lay in between. Germline V CDR1 and CDR2: LNHDA, SQIVND (reference sequence). Study-level findings and limits: Infection- and vaccine-induced clones contracted markedly late after vaccination.

Only one count was recorded for this clone. Its antigen is currently unknown. Researchers isolated CD4+ T cells once 9 to 11 days of culture had elapsed. IL-2 medium supplanted half the medium on days 3 and 7. Specimen: CD4+ T cells from PBMCs cultured without peptide, collected before COVID-19 vaccination. The V and J genes are TRBV19 and TRBJ1-4; the D gene is possibly TRBD1 (5 bases). This TCR came from a human donor who received a COVID-19 vaccine. This CDR3 reads CASSLGGPHATNEKLFF. The CDR3 DNA is TGTGCCAGTAGCCTGGGGGGACCCCATGCAACTAATGAAAAACTGTTTTTT. Combining the CDR3 with reference TRBV19 and TRBJ1-4 gives the whole variable domain DGGITQSPKYLFRKEGQNVTLSCEQNLNHDAMYWYRQDPGQGLRLIYYSQIVNDFQKGDIAEGYSVSREKKESFPLTVTSAQKNPTAFYLCASSLGGPHATNEKLFFGSGTQLSVL.